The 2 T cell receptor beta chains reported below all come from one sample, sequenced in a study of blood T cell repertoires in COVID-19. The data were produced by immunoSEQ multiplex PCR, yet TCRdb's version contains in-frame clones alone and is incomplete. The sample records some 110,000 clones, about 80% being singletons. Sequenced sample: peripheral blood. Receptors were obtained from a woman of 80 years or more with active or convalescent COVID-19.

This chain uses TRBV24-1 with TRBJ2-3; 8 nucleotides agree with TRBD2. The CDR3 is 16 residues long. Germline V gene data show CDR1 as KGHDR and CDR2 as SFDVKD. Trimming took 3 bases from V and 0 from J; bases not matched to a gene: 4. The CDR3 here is CATSDLAGVSTDTQYF. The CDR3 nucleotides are TGTGCCACCAGTGATCTAGCGGGCGTTAGCACAGATACGCAGTATTTT.

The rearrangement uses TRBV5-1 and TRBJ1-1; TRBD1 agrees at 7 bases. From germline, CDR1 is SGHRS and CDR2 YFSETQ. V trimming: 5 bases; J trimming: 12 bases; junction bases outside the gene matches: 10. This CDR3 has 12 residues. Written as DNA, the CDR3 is TGCGCCAGCAGTCCTGACAGGGCCGGAACTTTCTTT. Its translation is CASSPDRAGTFF.